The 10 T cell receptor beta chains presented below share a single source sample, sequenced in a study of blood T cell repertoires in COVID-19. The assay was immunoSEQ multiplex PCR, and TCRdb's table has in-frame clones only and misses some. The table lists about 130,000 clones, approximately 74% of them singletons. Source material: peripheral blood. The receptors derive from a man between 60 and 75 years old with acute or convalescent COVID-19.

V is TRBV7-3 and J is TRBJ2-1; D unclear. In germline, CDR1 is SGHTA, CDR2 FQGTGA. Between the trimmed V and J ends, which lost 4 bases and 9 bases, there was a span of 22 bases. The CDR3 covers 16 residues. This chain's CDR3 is CASSSNPLASRSEQFF. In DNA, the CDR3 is TGTGCCAGCAGCTCCAATCCCCTCGCGTCTAGGAGTGAGCAGTTCTTC. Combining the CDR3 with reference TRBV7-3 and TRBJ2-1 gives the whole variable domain GAGVSQTPSNKVTEKGKYVELRCDPISGHTALYWYRQSLGQGPEFLIYFQGTGAADDSGLPNDRFFAVRPEGSVSTLKIQRTERGDSAVYLCASSSNPLASRSEQFFGPGTRLTVL.

The CDR3: CASSQARGRVGETQYF. CDR3 in DNA: TGTGCCAGCAGCCAAGCCAGGGGGCGGGTTGGAGAGACCCAGTACTTC. J is TRBJ2-5 and V is TRBV3-1 (or the pseudogene TRBV3-2), with 8 bases aligning to TRBD1. After removal of 1 base from V and 4 bases from J, the junction contained 8 bases not matched to a gene. The CDR3 contains 16 residues. Germline V lookup: CDR1 LGHDT, CDR2 YNNKEL (reference sequence).

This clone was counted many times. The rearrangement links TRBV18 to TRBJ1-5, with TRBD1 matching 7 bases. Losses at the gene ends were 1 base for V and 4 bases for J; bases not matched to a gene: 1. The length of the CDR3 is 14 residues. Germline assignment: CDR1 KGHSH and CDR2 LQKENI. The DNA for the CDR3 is TGTGCCAGCTCACCACAGGGGGCGAATCAGCCCCAGCATTTT. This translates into CASSPQGANQPQHF.

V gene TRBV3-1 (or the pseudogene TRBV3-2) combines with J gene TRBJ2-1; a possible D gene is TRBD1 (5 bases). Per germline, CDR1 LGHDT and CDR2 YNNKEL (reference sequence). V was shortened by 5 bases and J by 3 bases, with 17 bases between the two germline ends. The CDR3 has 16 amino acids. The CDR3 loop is CASSFWTSRGYNEQFF. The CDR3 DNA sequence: TGTGCCAGCAGCTTTTGGACGTCTAGGGGCTACAATGAGCAGTTCTTC.

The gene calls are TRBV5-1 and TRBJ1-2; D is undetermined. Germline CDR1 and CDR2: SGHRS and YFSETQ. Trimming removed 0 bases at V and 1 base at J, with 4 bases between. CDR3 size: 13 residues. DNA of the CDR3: TGCGCCAGCAGCTTGGACAGTAACTATGGCTACACCTTC. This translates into CASSLDSNYGYTF.

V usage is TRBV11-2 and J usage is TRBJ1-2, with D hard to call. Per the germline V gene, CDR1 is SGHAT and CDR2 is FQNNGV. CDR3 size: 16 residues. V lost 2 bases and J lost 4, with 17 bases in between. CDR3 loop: CASSLNRGGGPYGYTF. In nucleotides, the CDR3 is TGTGCCAGCAGCTTAAACCGGGGAGGAGGCCCCTATGGCTACACCTTC.

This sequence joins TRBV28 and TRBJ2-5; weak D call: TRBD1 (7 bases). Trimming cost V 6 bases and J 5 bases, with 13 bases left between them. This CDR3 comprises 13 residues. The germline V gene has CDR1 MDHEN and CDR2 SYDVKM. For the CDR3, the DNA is TGTGCCAGCAGCCAGGGGGGTCAGGAGACCCAGTACTTC. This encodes CASSQGGQETQYF.

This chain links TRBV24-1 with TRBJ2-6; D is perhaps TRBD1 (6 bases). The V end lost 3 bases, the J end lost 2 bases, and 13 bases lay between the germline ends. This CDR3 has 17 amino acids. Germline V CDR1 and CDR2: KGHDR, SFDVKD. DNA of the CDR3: TGTGCCACCAGTGATCCCCCAGGGGCGGCTGGGGCCAACGTCCTGACTTTC. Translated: CATSDPPGAAGANVLTF.

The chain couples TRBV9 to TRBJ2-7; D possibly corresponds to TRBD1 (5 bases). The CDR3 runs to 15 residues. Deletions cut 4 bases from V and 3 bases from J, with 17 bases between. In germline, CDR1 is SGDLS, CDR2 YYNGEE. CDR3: CASSPQSGSLYEQYF. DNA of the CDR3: TGTGCCAGCAGCCCTCAATCAGGGTCCCTCTACGAGCAGTACTTC.

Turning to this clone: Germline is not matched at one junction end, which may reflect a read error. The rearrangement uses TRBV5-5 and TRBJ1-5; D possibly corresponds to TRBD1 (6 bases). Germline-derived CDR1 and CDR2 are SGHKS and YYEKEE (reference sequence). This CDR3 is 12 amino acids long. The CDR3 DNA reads TGTGCCAGCAGCTTGGCGTCGGGGGGCCCGAATTTT. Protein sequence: CASSLASGGPNF.